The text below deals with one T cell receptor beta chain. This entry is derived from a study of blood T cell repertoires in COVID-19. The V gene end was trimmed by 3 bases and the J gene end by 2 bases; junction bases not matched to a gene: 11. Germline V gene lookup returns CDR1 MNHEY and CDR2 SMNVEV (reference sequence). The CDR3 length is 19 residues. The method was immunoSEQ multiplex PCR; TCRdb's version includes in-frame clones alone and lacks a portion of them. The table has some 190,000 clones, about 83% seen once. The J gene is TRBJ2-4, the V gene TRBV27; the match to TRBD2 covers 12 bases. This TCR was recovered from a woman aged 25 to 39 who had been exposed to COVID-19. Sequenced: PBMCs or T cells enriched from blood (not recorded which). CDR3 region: CASSFLAGGLGSPKNIQYF. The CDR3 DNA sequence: TGTGCCAGCAGTTTCCTAGCGGGGGGGCTAGGGAGTCCCAAAAACATTCAGTACTTC.